This TCR beta chain appears in the sequencing data of a study of T-cell memory formation after mild COVID-19. Study summary: Largely donor-specific sequence clusters came from a couple of donors.

Libraries for TCRalpha and TCRbeta carried sample barcodes and unique molecular identifiers via 5'RACE. TCRdb re-derived calls from the 5' RACE reads in MiXCR, one entry per CDR3 protein. The top ten clones hold approximately 13% of a sample with approximately 500,000 distinct CDR3 sequences, 20% to 30% of them seen once. The CDR3 is 12 residues long. V was cut by 7 bases and J by 7 bases, with 13 bases left in between. The germline V gene encodes CDR1 SEHNR and CDR2 FQNEAQ (reference sequence). For this clonotype: Its specificity is not known.

Study observations and caveats: Some SARS-CoV-2-responding clones were already detected in memory before infection.

The receptor comes from an adult woman who had mild COVID-19 (a few samples of this study predate the infection). Cell type and time point are not known. The chain carries TRBV7-9 and TRBJ1-2; D gene uncertain. Sequenced: PBMCs or a T cell subset sorted from them (not recorded which). CDR3 nucleotide sequence: TGTGCCAGCACCCCCTTGGGAACTGGCTACACCTTC. This encodes CASTPLGTGYTF.